The 16 T cell receptor beta chains given below trace back to one sample, sequenced in a study of cytomegalovirus exposure and HLA in healthy donors. The study ran its PCR with 60 Vbeta and 13 Jbeta primers. Data came from immunoSEQ multiplex PCR; TCRdb stores just in-frame clones and leaves some out. The sample yields 150,000 to 170,000 clones, around 79% seen once. The sample consisted of PBMCs. These receptors came from a man between 18 and 29 years old in good health and CMV-seronegative.

The chain is built from TRBV7-9 and TRBJ2-1; the match to TRBD2 covers 8 bases. The junction had 6 bases not matched to a gene; V was cut back by 10 bases and J by 4 bases. The CDR3 loop spans 13 amino acids. The V gene's germline CDR1 is SEHNR and CDR2 FQNEAQ (reference sequence). This chain's CDR3 is CAIGLAGYNEQFF. The CDR3 DNA reads as TGTGCCATTGGGCTAGCGGGTTACAATGAGCAGTTCTTC.

This chain joins TRBV19 and TRBJ2-7; D possibly corresponds to TRBD2 (5 bases). Trimming took off 3 bases at V and 0 bases at J, with 12 bases between the two ends. Germline-derived CDR1 and CDR2 are LNHDA and SQIVND (reference sequence). This CDR3 is built from 15 residues. This CDR3 reads CASSIEGGSSYEQYF. In DNA form, the CDR3 reads TGTGCCAGTAGTATCGAGGGCGGAAGCTCCTACGAGCAGTACTTC.

The gene calls are TRBV5-1 and TRBJ2-1, with TRBD2 matching 7 bases. The CDR3 spans 15 residues. With 1 base clipped from V and 3 bases from J, the junction kept 4 bases outside the gene matches. The germline V gene encodes CDR1 SGHRS and CDR2 YFSETQ. DNA for the CDR3: TGCGCCAGCAGCTTGCGCGGGAGCAACTACAATGAGCAGTTCTTC. As protein: CASSLRGSNYNEQFF.

The rearrangement joins TRBV9 to TRBJ2-1; D gene uncertain. CDR1 SGDLS and CDR2 YYNGEE come from the germline V gene. There are 17 residues in the CDR3. Trimming removed 1 base from V and 1 base from J, with 15 bases in between. CDR3 residues: CASSVTKTPSSYNEQFF. For the CDR3, the DNA is TGTGCCAGCAGCGTAACGAAGACTCCCTCGTCCTACAATGAGCAGTTCTTC.

J is TRBJ2-1 and V is TRBV7-9, with 8 bases lining up with TRBD2. After removal of 4 bases from V and 9 bases from J, the junction contained 14 bases not matched to a gene. There are 16 residues in the CDR3. Germline V lookup: CDR1 SEHNR, CDR2 FQNEAQ (reference sequence). CDR3 bases: TGTGCCAGCAGCTCAACAGCGGGAGTCGCCGCTGGTGAGCAGTTCTTC. Protein sequence: CASSSTAGVAAGEQFF.

V and J are TRBV5-1 and TRBJ1-3; 10 bases agree with TRBD1. Germline V gene lookup returns CDR1 SGHRS and CDR2 YFSETQ. V lost 4 bases to trimming and J lost 2 bases; unmatched junction nucleotides: 6. The CDR3 consists of 16 residues. CDR3 DNA: TGCGCCAGCAGCCGAGGGACAGGGGCGGCTGGAAACACCATATATTTT. This translates into CASSRGTGAAGNTIYF.

CDR3 sequence reads: CASSLRAQASSFYEQYF. In DNA, the CDR3 is TGTGCCAGCAGCTTAAGAGCTCAGGCCAGCTCATTCTACGAGCAGTACTTC. The rearrangement links TRBV7-6 to TRBJ2-5; D ambiguous. The J call may be mistaken, given a closer DNA end match to TRBJ2-7. The CDR3 is 17 amino acids. Germline V gene lookup returns CDR1 SGHVS and CDR2 FNYEAQ.

V is TRBV19 and J is TRBJ1-1; D uncertain. Germline CDR1 LNHDA, CDR2 SQIVND (reference sequence). There are 16 residues in the CDR3. Trimming left V 7 bases short and J 0 bases short, with 18 bases between. The CDR3 DNA reads TGTGCCAGTACCTTATGGGGAAGCGGTATGAACACTGAAGCTTTCTTT. The encoded protein is CASTLWGSGMNTEAFF.

This rearrangement joins TRBV4-1 to TRBJ2-1; unclear D gene. This CDR3 region has 13 residues. Trimming shortened V by 4 bases and J by 7 bases, and 11 bases separated the two germline ends. Germline loops: CDR1 MGHRA, CDR2 YSYEKL. This CDR3 is CASSPNPGNEQFF. The CDR3 DNA sequence: TGCGCCAGCAGCCCCAACCCAGGAAATGAGCAGTTCTTC.

The V call is TRBV19, the J call TRBJ2-1; D possibly corresponds to TRBD1 (6 bases). This CDR3 spans 15 amino acids. Germline-derived CDR1 and CDR2 are LNHDA and SQIVND (reference sequence). The V end was cut by 4 bases, the J end by 0 bases, with 10 bases between. CDR3 coding DNA: TGTGCCAGTAGTAGGACAGTTAACTCCTACAATGAGCAGTTCTTC. Encoded protein: CASSRTVNSYNEQFF.

The gene calls are TRBV6-5 and TRBJ1-2; D not certain. The CDR3 covers 14 residues. V shed 0 bases and J shed 3 bases, with 8 bases lying between them. Germline CDR1 reads MNHEY; CDR2 reads SVGAGI. The CDR3 nucleotides are TGTGCCAGCAGTTACTCGCCGGGTTACTATGGCTACACCTTC. Translating gives CASSYSPGYYGYTF.

A single count supports this clone. The V call is TRBV1, the J call TRBJ2-5; the table's D gene call, TRBD2, was not cross checked with the DNA. The J call could be wrong; TRBJ2-7 is a better fit for the DNA end. TRBV1 is a pseudogene. CDR3 length equals 15 residues. CDR3 coding DNA: TGCACCAGCAGCCACCCCATAGCGGGAGAGACCGAGCAGTACTTC. Amino acids: CTSSHPIAGETEQYF.

This clone has only one observation. V gene TRBV27 combines with J gene TRBJ2-1; D gene uncertain. V was cut by 8 bases and J by 3 bases, with 17 bases left in between. Germline CDR1 and CDR2: MNHEY and SMNVEV (reference sequence). This CDR3 contains 15 residues. The CDR3 here is CASPIPRSFYNEQFF. Written as DNA, the CDR3 is TGTGCCAGCCCTATACCGAGGAGCTTCTACAATGAGCAGTTCTTC.

This chain links TRBV4-3 with TRBJ2-7, with 9 bases fitting TRBD2. The CDR3 runs 18 residues. V gave up 3 bases and J gave up 3 bases; unmatched junction bases: 15. Germline V gene data show CDR1 as LGHNA and CDR2 as YSLEER. CDR3 protein: CASSQVEGWREGLYEQYF. The DNA of the CDR3 is TGCGCCAGCAGCCAGGTTGAGGGTTGGCGGGAGGGCCTCTACGAGCAGTACTTC.

This rearrangement joins TRBV19 to TRBJ2-2; the match to TRBD1 covers 10 bases. The CDR3 sequence is 16 residues long. The J segment lost 6 bases and the V segment lost 5 bases, leaving 9 bases of the junction unmatched. Germline-derived CDR1 and CDR2 are LNHDA and SQIVND (reference sequence). In DNA, the CDR3 is TGTGCCAGTAGTCTGGGGACAGGGGTAAAGTCCGGGGAGCTGTTTTTT. Protein sequence: CASSLGTGVKSGELFF.

As DNA, the CDR3 is TGTGCCAGCAGCTTCGACTTCCTCCTAGACTATGGCTACACCTTC. It translates to CASSFDFLLDYGYTF. The rearrangement uses TRBV7-2 and TRBJ1-2; D unclear. Looked up from germline, CDR1 is SGHTA and CDR2 is FQGNSA. The CDR3 spans 15 residues. Trimming removed 3 bases at V and 3 bases at J, with 14 bases between.